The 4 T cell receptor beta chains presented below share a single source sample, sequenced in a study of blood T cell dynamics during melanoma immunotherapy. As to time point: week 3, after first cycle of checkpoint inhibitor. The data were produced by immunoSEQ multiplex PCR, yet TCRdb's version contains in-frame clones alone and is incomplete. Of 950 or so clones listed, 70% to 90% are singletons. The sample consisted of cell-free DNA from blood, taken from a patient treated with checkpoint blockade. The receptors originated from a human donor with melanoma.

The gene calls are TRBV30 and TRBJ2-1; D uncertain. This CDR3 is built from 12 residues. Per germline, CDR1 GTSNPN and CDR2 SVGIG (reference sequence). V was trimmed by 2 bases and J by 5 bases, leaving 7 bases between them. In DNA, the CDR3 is TGTGCCTGGAGTCCGGGTCACAATGAGCAGTTCTTC. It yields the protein CAWSPGHNEQFF.

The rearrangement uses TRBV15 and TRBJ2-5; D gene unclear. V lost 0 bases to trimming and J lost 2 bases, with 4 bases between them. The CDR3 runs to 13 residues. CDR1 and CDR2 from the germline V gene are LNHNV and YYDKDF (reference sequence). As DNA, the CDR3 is TGTGCCACCAGCAGAGATGTGCAAGAGACCCAGTACTTC. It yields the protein CATSRDVQETQYF.

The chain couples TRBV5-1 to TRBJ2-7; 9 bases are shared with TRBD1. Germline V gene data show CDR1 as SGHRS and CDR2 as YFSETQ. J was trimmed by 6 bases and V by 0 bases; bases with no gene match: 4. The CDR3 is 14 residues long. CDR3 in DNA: TGCGCCAGCAGCTTGGGGACAGGGGTATCCGAGCAGTACTTC. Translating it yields CASSLGTGVSEQYF.

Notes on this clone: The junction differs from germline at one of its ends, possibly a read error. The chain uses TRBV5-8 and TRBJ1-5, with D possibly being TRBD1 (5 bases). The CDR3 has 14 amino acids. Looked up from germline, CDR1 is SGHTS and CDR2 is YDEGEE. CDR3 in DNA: TGTGCCAGCAGCTTAGGGGTCTCCCATCAGTCCCAGCATTTT. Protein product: CASSLGVSHQSQHF.